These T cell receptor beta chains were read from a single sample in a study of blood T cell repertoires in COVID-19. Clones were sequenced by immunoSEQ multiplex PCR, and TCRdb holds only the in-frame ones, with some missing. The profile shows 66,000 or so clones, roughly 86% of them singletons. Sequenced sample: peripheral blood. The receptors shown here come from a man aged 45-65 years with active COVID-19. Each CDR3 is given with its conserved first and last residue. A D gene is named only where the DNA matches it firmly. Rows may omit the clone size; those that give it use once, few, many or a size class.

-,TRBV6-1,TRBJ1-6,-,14,CASSESGLRSPLHF,TGTGCCAGCAGTGAATCAGGATTGCGTTCACCCCTCCACTTT
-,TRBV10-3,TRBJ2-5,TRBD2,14,CAISPTSGGETQYF,TGTGCCATCAGCCCGACTAGCGGGGGAGAGACCCAGTACTTC
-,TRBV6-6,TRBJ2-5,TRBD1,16,CASSFTSGTEQETQYF,TGTGCCAGCAGTTTCACTTCCGGGACAGAACAAGAGACCCAGTACTTC
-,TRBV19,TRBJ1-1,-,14,CASSISTDNTEAFF,TGTGCCAGTAGTATATCCACAGACAATACTGAAGCTTTCTTT
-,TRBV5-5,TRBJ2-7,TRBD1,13,CASRRDRGYEQYF,TGTGCCAGCAGACGGGACAGGGGCTACGAGCAGTACTTC
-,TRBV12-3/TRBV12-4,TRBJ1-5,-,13,CASSIQVDQPQHF,TGTGCCAGCAGTATACAGGTGGATCAGCCCCAGCATTTT
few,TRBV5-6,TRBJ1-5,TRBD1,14,CASSWGQGPGPQHF,TGTGCCAGCAGCTGGGGACAGGGACCAGGGCCCCAGCATTTT
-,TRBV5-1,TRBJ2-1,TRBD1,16,CASSPGQGSTGTQQFF,TGCGCCAGCAGCCCCGGACAGGGGTCGACGGGGACGCAGCAGTTCTTC
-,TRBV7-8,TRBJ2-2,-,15,CASSLVPTVTGELFF,TGTGCCAGCAGCTTAGTCCCTACGGTTACCGGGGAGCTGTTTTTT
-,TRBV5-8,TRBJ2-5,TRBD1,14,CASSFTGTDKTQYF,TGTGCCAGCAGCTTCACCGGGACAGATAAGACCCAGTACTTC
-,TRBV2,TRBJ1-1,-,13,CASSTALNTEAFF,TGTGCCAGCTCGACAGCCCTGAACACTGAAGCTTTCTTT
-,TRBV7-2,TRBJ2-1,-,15,CASSSFYGSYNEQFF,TGTGCCAGCAGCTCTTTCTATGGGAGCTACAATGAGCAGTTCTTC
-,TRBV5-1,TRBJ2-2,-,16,CASSLELRTNTGELFF,TGCGCCAGCAGCTTGGAGTTGCGGACGAACACCGGGGAGCTGTTTTTT
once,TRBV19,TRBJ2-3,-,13,CASSIGEGGEQYF,TGTGCCAGTAGTATAGGGGAAGGAGGGGAGCAGTATTTT
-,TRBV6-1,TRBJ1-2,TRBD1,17,CASSGNRDRIVSNGYTF,TGTGCCAGCAGTGGAAACCGGGACAGGATTGTCTCGAACGGCTACACCTTC
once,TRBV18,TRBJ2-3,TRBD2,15,CASSPTGGPTDTQYF,TGTGCCAGCTCACCAACGGGAGGGCCGACAGATACGCAGTATTTT
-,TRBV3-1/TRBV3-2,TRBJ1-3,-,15,CASSHLRGSGNTIYF,TGTGCCAGCAGCCACCTGAGAGGATCTGGAAACACCATATATTTT
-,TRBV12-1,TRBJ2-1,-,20,CASSLFAAPLAGGRNNEQFF,TGTGCCAGCAGCTTATTTGCCGCCCCACTTGCGGGGGGCCGGAACAATGAGCAGTTCTTC
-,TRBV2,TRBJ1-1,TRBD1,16,CASVLGTGNVATEAFF,TGTGCCAGCGTACTCGGGACAGGGAACGTTGCTACTGAAGCTTTCTTT
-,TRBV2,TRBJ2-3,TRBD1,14,CASSLRQGADTQYF,TGTGCCAGCAGTCTTAGACAGGGAGCGGATACGCAGTATTTT